These 13 T cell receptor beta chains came from one sample sequenced in a study of blood T cell repertoires in COVID-19. The data were produced by immunoSEQ multiplex PCR, yet TCRdb's version contains in-frame clones alone and is incomplete. Of 100,000 to 120,000 clones in the sample, around 84% are singletons; the top ten hold about 3%. The sample taken for sequencing was peripheral blood. These receptors were obtained from a middle-aged man with acute or convalescent COVID-19.

A single count supports this clone. V and J are TRBV24-1 and TRBJ2-1; possibly TRBD1 for D (5 bases). The V and J ends lost 0 bases and 5 bases respectively, with 10 bases between them. Germline V CDR1 and CDR2: KGHDR, SFDVKD. The CDR3 has 15 amino acids. The CDR3, as DNA: TGTGCCACCAGTGATTTGCATGGGGCGCACAATGAGCAGTTCTTC. It specifies CATSDLHGAHNEQFF.

The chain joins TRBV9 to TRBJ2-3, with D possibly matching TRBD1 (5 bases). V was trimmed by 1 base and J by 4 bases, leaving 10 bases between them. Germline CDR1 is SGDLS and CDR2 is YYNGEE. The CDR3 is 14 residues long. The DNA for the CDR3 is TGTGCCAGCAGCGTACATTGGGGCGCAGATACGCAGTATTTT. It codes for CASSVHWGADTQYF.

The chain recombines TRBV7-9 with TRBJ1-4; the match to TRBD1 covers 9 bases. The CDR3 spans 17 residues. CDR1 SEHNR and CDR2 FQNEAQ come from the germline V gene (reference sequence). The ends lost 3 bases at V and 8 bases at J; junction bases unmatched: 13. The CDR3 nucleotides read TGTGCCAGCAGCTTTGACGGTGTGAACAGGGGGCTCGAAAAACTGTTTTTT. The encoded protein is CASSFDGVNRGLEKLFF.

The chain employs TRBV5-1 and TRBJ2-5, with 13 bases aligning to TRBD2. The CDR3 runs to 16 residues. The germline V gene encodes CDR1 SGHRS and CDR2 YFSETQ. Germline trimming cut 3 bases from V and 1 base from J; bases unmatched to any gene: 3. The CDR3 DNA sequence: TGCGCCAGCAGCTACGGACTAGCGGGGGCCCAAGAGACCCAGTACTTC. This translates into CASSYGLAGAQETQYF.

This clone has just one count. The rearrangement uses TRBV5-6 and TRBJ2-4; possible D gene TRBD2, 6 bases. The CDR3 runs to 16 residues. Germline V gene lookup returns CDR1 SGHDT and CDR2 YYEEEE. With 2 bases removed from V and 1 base from J, the gap between germline ends came to 13 bases. CDR3 loop: CASSFPAGRAKNIQYF. The CDR3 bases are TGTGCCAGCAGCTTCCCGGCGGGGCGGGCCAAAAACATTCAGTACTTC.

CDR3 amino acids: CASSQVLGWETQYF. CDR3 sequence (DNA): TGTGCCAGCAGCCAGGTACTAGGGTGGGAGACCCAGTACTTC. The rearrangement joins TRBV14 to TRBJ2-5; TRBD2 might be the D (5 bases). The CDR3 is made up of 14 amino acids. Germline lookup yields CDR1 SGHDN and CDR2 FVKESK. The V end lost 3 bases, the J end lost 5 bases, and 13 bases lay between the germline ends.

The genes are TRBV9 and TRBJ2-3; D is unclear. V dropped 3 bases and J dropped 0 bases, with 11 bases sitting between them. The CDR3 totals 15 residues. Per the germline V gene, CDR1 is SGDLS and CDR2 is YYNGEE. The CDR3 sequence: CASSATAASTDTQYF. The CDR3 nucleotides are TGTGCCAGCAGCGCGACTGCCGCTAGCACAGATACGCAGTATTTT.

The rearrangement joins TRBV20-1 to TRBJ2-7, with no clear D. Germline lookup yields CDR1 DFQATT and CDR2 SNEGSKA (reference sequence). The V gene lost 5 bases and the J gene lost 7 bases, with 12 bases spanning the gap. This CDR3 is 11 amino acids long. The CDR3 loop is CSAYPLNEQYF. DNA of the CDR3: TGCAGTGCTTACCCTCTAAATGAGCAGTACTTC.

This chain connects TRBV10-3 to TRBJ1-6, with a weak D call TRBD1 (5 bases). Trimming pared 2 bases from V and 6 bases from J, leaving 5 bases between. Germline V gene data show CDR1 as ENHRY and CDR2 as SYGVKD. This CDR3 region has 13 residues. Here the CDR3 reads CAISEDSNSPLHF. CDR3 nucleotide sequence: TGTGCCATCAGTGAGGACAGTAATTCACCCCTCCACTTT.

V usage is TRBV11-2 and J usage is TRBJ1-4; TRBD1 agrees at 7 bases. Germline V CDR1 and CDR2: SGHAT, FQNNGV. The length of the CDR3 is 15 residues. The ends lost 5 bases at V and 6 bases at J; junction bases unmatched: 9. The CDR3 nucleotides are TGTGCCAGCAGCGGGCGACAGGGCCGGGATGAAAAACTGTTTTTT. Translated, it gives CASSGRQGRDEKLFF.

The CDR3 DNA sequence: TGCGCCAGCAGCTTGGCCTACGCGGACACTGAAGCTTTCTTT. This translates into CASSLAYADTEAFF. The genes are TRBV5-1 and TRBJ1-1; D uncertain. Deletions cut 0 bases from V and 3 bases from J, with 9 bases between. Germline lookup yields CDR1 SGHRS and CDR2 YFSETQ. The CDR3 contains 14 residues. Variable domain in full (rest from reference TRBV5-1 and TRBJ1-1): KAGVTQTPRYLIKTRGQQVTLSCSPISGHRSVSWYQQTPGQGLQFLFEYFSETQRNKGNFPGRFSGRQFSNSRSEMNVSTLELGDSALYLCASSLAYADTEAFFGQGTRLTVV.

This chain uses TRBV5-1 with TRBJ2-3; 14 nucleotides align to TRBD2. CDR1 is SGHRS, CDR2 YFSETQ, per germline. V was pared by 0 bases and J by 2 bases, with 5 bases of the junction left unmatched. The CDR3 is made up of 18 amino acids. The CDR3 region is CASSLGRTSGGFTDTQYF. The CDR3 nucleotides are TGCGCCAGCAGCTTGGGCAGGACTAGCGGGGGGTTCACAGATACGCAGTATTTT.

V and J are TRBV9 and TRBJ2-7; D not certain. Per germline, CDR1 SGDLS and CDR2 YYNGEE. CDR3 size: 14 residues. Trimming removed 4 bases at V and 0 bases at J, with 11 bases between. CDR3 in DNA: TGTGCCAGCAGCCAATACAGTATCTCCTACGAGCAGTACTTC. Translating it yields CASSQYSISYEQYF.